Below, one T cell receptor beta chain is given with its context. This record comes from a study of blood T cell repertoires in COVID-19. The assay was immunoSEQ multiplex PCR, and TCRdb's table has in-frame clones only and misses some. The sample holds under 150,000 clones, roughly 89% seen once. V lost 3 bases to trimming and J lost 5 bases; unmatched junction nucleotides: 7. The CDR3 is 15 amino acids. CDR1 and CDR2 from the germline V gene are MNHNS and SASEGT. The source of this sequence is a man aged 50 or older with active or convalescent COVID-19. J is TRBJ2-7 and V is TRBV6-1; 10 positions agree with TRBD1. The sample taken for sequencing was peripheral blood. The CDR3 DNA sequence: TGTGCCAGCAGTGACCCGGGACAGGGGAAAGACGAGCAGTACTTC. This codes for CASSDPGQGKDEQYF.